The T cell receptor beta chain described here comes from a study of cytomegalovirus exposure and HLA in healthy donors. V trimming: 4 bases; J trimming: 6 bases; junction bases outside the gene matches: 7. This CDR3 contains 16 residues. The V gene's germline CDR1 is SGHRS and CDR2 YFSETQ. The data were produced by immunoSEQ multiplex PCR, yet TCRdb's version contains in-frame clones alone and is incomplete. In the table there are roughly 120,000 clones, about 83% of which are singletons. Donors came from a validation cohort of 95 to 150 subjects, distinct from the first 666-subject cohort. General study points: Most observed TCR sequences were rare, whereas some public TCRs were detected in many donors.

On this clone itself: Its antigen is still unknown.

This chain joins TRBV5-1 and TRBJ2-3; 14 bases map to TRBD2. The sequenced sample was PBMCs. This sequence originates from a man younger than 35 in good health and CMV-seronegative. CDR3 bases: TGCGCCAGCAGCGCAGGACTAGCGGGGGGCATGGATACGCAGTATTTT. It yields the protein CASSAGLAGGMDTQYF.